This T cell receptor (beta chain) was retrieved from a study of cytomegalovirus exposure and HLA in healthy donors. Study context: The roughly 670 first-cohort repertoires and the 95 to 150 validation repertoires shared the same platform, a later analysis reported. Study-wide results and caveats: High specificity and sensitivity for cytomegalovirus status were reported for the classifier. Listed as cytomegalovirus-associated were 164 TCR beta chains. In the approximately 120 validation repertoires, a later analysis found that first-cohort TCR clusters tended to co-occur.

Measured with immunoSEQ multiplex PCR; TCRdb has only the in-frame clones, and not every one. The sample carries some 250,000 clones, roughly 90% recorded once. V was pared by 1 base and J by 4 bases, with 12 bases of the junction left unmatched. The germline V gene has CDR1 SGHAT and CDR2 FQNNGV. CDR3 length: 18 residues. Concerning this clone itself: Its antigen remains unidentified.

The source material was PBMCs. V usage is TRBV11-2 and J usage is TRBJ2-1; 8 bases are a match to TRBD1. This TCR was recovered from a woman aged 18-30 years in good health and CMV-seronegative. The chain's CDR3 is CASSLATHRQGAYNEQFF. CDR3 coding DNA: TGTGCCAGCAGCTTAGCGACTCACAGGCAGGGGGCGTACAATGAGCAGTTCTTC.